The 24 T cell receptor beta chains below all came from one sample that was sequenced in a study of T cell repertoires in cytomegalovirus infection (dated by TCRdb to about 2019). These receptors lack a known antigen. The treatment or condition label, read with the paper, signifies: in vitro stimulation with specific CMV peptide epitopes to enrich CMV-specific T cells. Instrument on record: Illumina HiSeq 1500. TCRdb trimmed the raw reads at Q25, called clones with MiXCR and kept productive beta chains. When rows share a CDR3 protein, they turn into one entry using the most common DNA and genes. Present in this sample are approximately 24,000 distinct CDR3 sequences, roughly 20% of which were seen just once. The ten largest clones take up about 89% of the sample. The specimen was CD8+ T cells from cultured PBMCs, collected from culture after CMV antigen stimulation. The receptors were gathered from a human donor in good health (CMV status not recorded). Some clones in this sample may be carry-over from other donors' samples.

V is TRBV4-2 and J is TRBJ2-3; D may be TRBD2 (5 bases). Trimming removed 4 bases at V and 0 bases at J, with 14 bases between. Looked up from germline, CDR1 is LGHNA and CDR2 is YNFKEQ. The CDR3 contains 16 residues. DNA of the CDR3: TGTGCCAGCAGCCCCCTAGGGCTAGCAAGCACAGATACGCAGTATTTT. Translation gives CASSPLGLASTDTQYF.

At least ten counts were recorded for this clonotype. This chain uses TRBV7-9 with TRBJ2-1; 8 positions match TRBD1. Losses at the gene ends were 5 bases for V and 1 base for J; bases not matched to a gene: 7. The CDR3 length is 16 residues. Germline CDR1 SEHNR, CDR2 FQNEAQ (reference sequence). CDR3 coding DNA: TGTGCCAGCAGCCCCCGGACAGGGCTTTCCTACAATGAGCAGTTCTTC. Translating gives CASSPRTGLSYNEQFF. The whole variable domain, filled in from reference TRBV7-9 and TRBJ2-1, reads DTGVSQNPRHKITKRGQNVTFRCDPISEHNRLYWYRQTLGQGPEFLTYFQNEAQLEKSRLLSDRFSAERPKGSFSTLEIQRTEQGDSAMYLCASSPRTGLSYNEQFFGPGTRLTVL.

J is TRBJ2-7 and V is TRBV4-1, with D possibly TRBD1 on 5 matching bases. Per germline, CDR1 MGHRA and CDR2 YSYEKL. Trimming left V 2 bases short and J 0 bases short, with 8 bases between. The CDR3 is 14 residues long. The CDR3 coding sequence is TGCGCCAGCAGCCAACAACAGGTCTCCTACGAGCAGTACTTC. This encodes CASSQQQVSYEQYF.

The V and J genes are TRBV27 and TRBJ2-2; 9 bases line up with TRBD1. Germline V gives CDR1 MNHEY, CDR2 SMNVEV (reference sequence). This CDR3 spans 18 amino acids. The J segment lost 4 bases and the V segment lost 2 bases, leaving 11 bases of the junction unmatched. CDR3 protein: CASSLGLGQGLGTGELFF. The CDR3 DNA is TGTGCCAGCAGTTTAGGGTTGGGACAGGGTCTGGGCACCGGGGAGCTGTTTTTT.

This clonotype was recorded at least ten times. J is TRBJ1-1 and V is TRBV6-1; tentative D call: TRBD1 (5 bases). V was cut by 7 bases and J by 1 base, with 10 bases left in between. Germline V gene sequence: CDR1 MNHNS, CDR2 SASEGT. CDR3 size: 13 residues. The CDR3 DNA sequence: TGTGCCAGCACCAAGGGGACGAACACTGAAGCTTTCTTT. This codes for CASTKGTNTEAFF.

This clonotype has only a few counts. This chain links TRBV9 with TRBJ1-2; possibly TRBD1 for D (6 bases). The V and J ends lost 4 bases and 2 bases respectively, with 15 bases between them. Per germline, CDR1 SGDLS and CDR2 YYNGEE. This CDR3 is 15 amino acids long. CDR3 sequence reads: CASSTTDRTNYGYTF. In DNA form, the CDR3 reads TGTGCCAGCAGCACTACCGACAGGACAAACTATGGCTACACCTTC.

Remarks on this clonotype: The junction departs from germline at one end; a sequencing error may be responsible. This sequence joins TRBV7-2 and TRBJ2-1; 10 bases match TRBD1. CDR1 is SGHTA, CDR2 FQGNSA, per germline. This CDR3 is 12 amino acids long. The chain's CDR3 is CASSFGTGVNYF. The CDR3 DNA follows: TGTGCCAGCAGCTTTGGGACAGGGGTGAATTACTTC. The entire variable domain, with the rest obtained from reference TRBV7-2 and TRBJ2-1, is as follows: GAGVSQSPSNKVTEKGKDVELRCDPISGHTALYWYRQSLGQGLEFLIYFQGNSAPDKSGLPSDRFSAERTGGSVSTLTIQRTQQEDSAVYLCASSFGTGVNYFGPGTRLTVL.

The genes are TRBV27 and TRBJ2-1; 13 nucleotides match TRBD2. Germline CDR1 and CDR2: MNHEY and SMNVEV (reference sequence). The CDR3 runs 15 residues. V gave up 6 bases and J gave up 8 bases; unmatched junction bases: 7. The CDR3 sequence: CASSITSGGAYEQFF. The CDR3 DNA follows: TGTGCCAGCAGCATCACTAGCGGGGGGGCCTATGAGCAGTTCTTC.

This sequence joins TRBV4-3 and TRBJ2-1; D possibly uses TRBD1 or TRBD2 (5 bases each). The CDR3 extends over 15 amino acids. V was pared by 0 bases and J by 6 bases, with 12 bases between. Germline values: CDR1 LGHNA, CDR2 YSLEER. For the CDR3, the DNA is TGCGCCAGCAGCCAAGATAAATGGGGGTCCAATGAGCAGTTCTTC. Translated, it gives CASSQDKWGSNEQFF.

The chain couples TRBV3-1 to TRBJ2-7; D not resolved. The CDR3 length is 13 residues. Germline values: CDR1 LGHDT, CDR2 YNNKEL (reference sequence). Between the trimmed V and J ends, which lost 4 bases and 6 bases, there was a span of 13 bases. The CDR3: CASSPYTASEQYF. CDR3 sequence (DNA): TGTGCCAGCAGCCCCTATACAGCGTCCGAGCAGTACTTC.

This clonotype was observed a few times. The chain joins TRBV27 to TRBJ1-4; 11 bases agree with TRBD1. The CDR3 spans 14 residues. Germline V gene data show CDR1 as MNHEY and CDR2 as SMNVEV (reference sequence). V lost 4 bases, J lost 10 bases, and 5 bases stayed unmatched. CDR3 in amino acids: CASSSGTGGTKLFF. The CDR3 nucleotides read TGTGCCAGCAGTTCGGGGACAGGGGGTACAAAACTGTTTTTT.

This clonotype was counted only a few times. CDR3 in DNA: TGTGCCAGCAGCCAATATATGAGACTAGACCAAGAGACCCAGTACTTC. It specifies CASSQYMRLDQETQYF. This chain joins TRBV3-1 and TRBJ2-5, with D perhaps matching TRBD2 (6 bases). Trimming removed 2 bases at V and 0 bases at J, with 13 bases between. The CDR3 is 16 residues long. Per the germline V gene, CDR1 is LGHDT and CDR2 is YNNKEL (reference sequence).

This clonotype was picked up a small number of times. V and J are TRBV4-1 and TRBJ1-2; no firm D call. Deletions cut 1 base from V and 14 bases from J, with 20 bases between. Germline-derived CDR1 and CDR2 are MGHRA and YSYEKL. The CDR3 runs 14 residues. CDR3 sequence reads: CASSQAAGTMGWTF. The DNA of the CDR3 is TGCGCCAGCAGCCAAGCGGCGGGCACTATGGGGTGGACCTTC.

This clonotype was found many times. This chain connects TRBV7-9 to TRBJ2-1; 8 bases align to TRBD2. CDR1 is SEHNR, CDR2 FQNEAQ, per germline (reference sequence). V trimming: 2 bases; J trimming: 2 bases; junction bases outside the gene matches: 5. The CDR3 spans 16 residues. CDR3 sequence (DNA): TGTGCCAGCAGCTTAACTCGGGGGGGCGCCTACAATGAGCAGTTCTTC. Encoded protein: CASSLTRGGAYNEQFF.

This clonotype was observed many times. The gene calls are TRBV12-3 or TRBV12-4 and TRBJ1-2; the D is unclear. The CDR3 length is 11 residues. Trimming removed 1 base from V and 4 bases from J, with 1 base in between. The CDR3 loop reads CASSLGYGYTF. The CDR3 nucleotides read TGTGCCAGCAGTTTAGGCTATGGCTACACCTTC.

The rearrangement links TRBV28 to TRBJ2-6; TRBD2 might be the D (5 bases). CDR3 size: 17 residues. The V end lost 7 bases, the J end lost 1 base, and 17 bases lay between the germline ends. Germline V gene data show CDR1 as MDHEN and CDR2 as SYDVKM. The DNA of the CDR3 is TGTGCCAGCACCGACATAGGACTCAGATCTGGGGCCAACGTCCTGACTTTC. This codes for CASTDIGLRSGANVLTF.

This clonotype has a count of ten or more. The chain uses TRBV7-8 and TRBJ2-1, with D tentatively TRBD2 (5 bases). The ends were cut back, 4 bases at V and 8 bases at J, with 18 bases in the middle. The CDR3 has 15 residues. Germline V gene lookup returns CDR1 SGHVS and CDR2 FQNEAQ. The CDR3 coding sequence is TGTGCCAGCAGCTCCATAATTGGACCCGGGGATGAGCAGTTCTTC. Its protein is CASSSIIGPGDEQFF.

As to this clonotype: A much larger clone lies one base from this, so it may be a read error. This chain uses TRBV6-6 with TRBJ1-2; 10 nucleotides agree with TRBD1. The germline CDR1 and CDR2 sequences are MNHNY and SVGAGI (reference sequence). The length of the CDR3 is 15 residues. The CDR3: CASSYTGQGVYGCTF. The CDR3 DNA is TGTGCCAGCAGTTACACCGGACAGGGGGTCTATGGCTGCACCTTC.

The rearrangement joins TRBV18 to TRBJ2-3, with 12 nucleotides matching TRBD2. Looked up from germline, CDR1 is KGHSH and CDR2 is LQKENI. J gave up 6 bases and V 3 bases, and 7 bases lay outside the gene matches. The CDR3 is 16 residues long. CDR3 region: CASSPPTSGGIDTQYF. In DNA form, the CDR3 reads TGTGCCAGCTCACCCCCTACTAGCGGGGGGATCGATACGCAGTATTTT.

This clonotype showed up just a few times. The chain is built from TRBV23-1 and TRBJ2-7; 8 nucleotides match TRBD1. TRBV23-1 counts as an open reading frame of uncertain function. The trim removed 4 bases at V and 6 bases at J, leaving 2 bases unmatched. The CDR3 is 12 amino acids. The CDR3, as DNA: TGCGCCAGCAGTCTGACAGGGGTCGAGCAGTACTTC. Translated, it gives CASSLTGVEQYF.

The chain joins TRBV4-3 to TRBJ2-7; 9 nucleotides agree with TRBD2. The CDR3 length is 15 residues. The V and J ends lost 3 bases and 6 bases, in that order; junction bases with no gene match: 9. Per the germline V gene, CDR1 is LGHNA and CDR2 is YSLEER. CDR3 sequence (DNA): TGCGCCAGCAGCCAGGCTCTAGCGGGGCTAACCGAGCAGTACTTC. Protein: CASSQALAGLTEQYF.

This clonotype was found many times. As DNA, the CDR3 is TGTGCCAGCAGGACACAGGGCGGGATGAACACTGAAGCTTTCTTT. Protein product: CASRTQGGMNTEAFF. The chain links TRBV7-9 to TRBJ1-1; tentative D call: TRBD1 (6 bases). Trimming stripped 6 bases from V and 0 bases from J, with 14 bases between. The CDR3 has 15 residues. The germline gives CDR1 SEHNR, CDR2 FQNEAQ (reference sequence).

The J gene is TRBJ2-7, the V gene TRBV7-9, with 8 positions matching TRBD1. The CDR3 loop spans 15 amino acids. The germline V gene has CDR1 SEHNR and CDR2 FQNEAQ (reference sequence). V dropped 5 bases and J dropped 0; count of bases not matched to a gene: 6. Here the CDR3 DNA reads TGTGCCAGCAGCGTCCGGGACAGGAGCTCCTACGAGCAGTACTTC. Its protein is CASSVRDRSSYEQYF.

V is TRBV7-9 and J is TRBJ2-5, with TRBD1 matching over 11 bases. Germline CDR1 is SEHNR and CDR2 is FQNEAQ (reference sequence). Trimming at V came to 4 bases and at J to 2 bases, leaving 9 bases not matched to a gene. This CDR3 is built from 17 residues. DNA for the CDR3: TGTGCCAGCAGCTCCCGGACAGGGGGCTTACGGCAAGAGACCCAGTACTTC. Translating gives CASSSRTGGLRQETQYF.